This T cell receptor (beta chain) appears in the sequencing data of a study of spatial heterogeneity in lung cancer. Study-wide results and caveats: Intratumoral expanded alpha and beta TCR counts were found to track tumor mutation counts.

This clonotype is medium-sized (0.01 to 0.1%) by share. What it binds is not known. Germline lookup yields CDR1 SGHTA and CDR2 FQGNSA. The CDR3 loop spans 15 amino acids. V was shortened by 4 bases and J by 2 bases, with 9 bases between the two germline ends. Stated time point: sample taken at primary tumor resection. TCRdb re-called the 5' RACE reads through MiXCR, storing one row per CDR3 protein. The table records under 9,500 distinct CDR3 sequences, 8.2% of them present only once. The origin of this receptor is a male donor with early-stage non-small cell lung cancer. The rearrangement joins TRBV7-2 to TRBJ2-6; weak D call: TRBD2 (6 bases). Sequencing used lung tumor tissue, obtained at surgery. The CDR3 region is CASSSGGTGANVLTF. The CDR3 coding sequence is TGTGCCAGCAGCTCCGGGGGAACTGGGGCCAACGTCCTGACTTTC.